Following are 16 T cell receptor beta chains from one sample sequenced in a study of cytomegalovirus exposure and HLA in healthy donors. The PCR ran on 60 Vbeta and 13 Jbeta primers. Repertoires were generated with immunoSEQ multiplex PCR, while TCRdb's copy carries only in-frame clones and drops some. The sample holds over 150,000 clones, around 70% seen once. Sequencing was performed on PBMCs. These receptor sequences come from a man younger than 40 in good health and CMV-seronegative.

The chain employs TRBV5-1 and TRBJ1-1; 10 nucleotides match TRBD1. V shed 3 bases, J shed 0 bases, and the junction held 5 bases outside the gene matches. The CDR3 is 16 amino acids. CDR1 is SGHRS and CDR2 is YFSETQ in the germline V gene. CDR3 DNA sequence: TGCGCCAGCAGCTGGACAGGGGGTGAAGTGAACACTGAAGCTTTCTTT. It translates to CASSWTGGEVNTEAFF.

V usage is TRBV27 and J usage is TRBJ1-2, with D possibly TRBD1 on 6 matching bases. V was clipped by 9 bases and J by 5 bases, with 13 bases between them. CDR3 length: 12 residues. Germline lookup yields CDR1 MNHEY and CDR2 SMNVEV (reference sequence). The CDR3 DNA sequence: TGTGCCAGTTCGTACAGGGTTTATGGCTACACCTTC. It translates to CASSYRVYGYTF.

This clone was picked up a small number of times. This chain uses TRBV27 with TRBJ1-2; weak D call: TRBD1 (6 bases). The CDR3 totals 12 residues. V was pared by 6 bases and J by 6 bases, with 11 bases between. Germline V CDR1 and CDR2: MNHEY, SMNVEV (reference sequence). CDR3 nucleotide sequence: TGTGCCAGCAGGGGGGCTGGGGATGGCTACACCTTC. Protein product: CASRGAGDGYTF.

V gene TRBV30 combines with J gene TRBJ2-5; D tentatively fits TRBD1 or TRBD2 (7 bases each). The CDR3 length is 14 residues. Germline V CDR1 and CDR2: GTSNPN, SVGIG (reference sequence). Trimming took off 5 bases at V and 5 bases at J, with 18 bases between the two ends. CDR3: CAWGGTDGGETQYF. In DNA, the CDR3 is TGTGCCTGGGGTGGGACAGACGGGGGGGAGACCCAGTACTTC. Full variable domain (missing parts from reference TRBV30 and TRBJ2-5): SQTIHQWPATLVQPVGSPLSLECTVEGTSNPNLYWYRQAAGRGLQLLFYSVGIGQISSEVPQNLSASRPQDRQFILSSKKLLLSDSGFYLCAWGGTDGGETQYFGPGTRLLVL.

V usage is TRBV7-9 and J usage is TRBJ1-4; 8 nucleotides match TRBD1. From germline, CDR1 is SEHNR and CDR2 FQNEAQ (reference sequence). V shed 5 bases, J shed 0 bases, and the junction held 2 bases outside the gene matches. CDR3 length: 15 amino acids. The DNA for the CDR3 is TGTGCCAGCAGCCGGACAGGGACAACTAATGAAAAACTGTTTTTT. Protein: CASSRTGTTNEKLFF.

The CDR3, as DNA: TGTGCCAGCAGCCCGAGCGGCTACTCCTACGAGCAGTACTTC. Translated: CASSPSGYSYEQYF. The chain links TRBV7-6 to TRBJ2-7; TRBD2 might be the D (5 bases). V was pared by 5 bases and J by 0 bases, with 11 bases between. In germline, CDR1 is SGHVS, CDR2 FNYEAQ. There are 14 residues in the CDR3. Based on the CDR3 plus reference TRBV7-6 and TRBJ2-7, the full variable domain is GAGVSQSPRYKVTKRGQDVALRCDPISGHVSLYWYRQALGQGPEFLTYFNYEAQQDKSGLPNDRFSAERPEGSISTLTIQRTEQRDSAMYRCASSPSGYSYEQYFGPGTRLTVT.

This chain connects TRBV6-1 to TRBJ2-7; D remains unclear. CDR3 size: 12 residues. V was cut by 4 bases and J by 7 bases, with 11 bases left in between. Looked up from germline, CDR1 is MNHNS and CDR2 is SASEGT. In DNA, the CDR3 is TGTGCCAGCAGTGCAACGGGTTTGGAGCAGTACTTC. Translated: CASSATGLEQYF.

V and J are TRBV2 and TRBJ1-6; D unresolved. There are 13 residues in the CDR3. In germline, CDR1 is SNHLY, CDR2 FYNNEI. Trimming took 8 bases from V and 9 from J, leaving 14 bases between them. The DNA of the CDR3 is TGTGCCAGCGGATCCGGGGATATTTCACCCCTCCACTTT. Translation gives CASGSGDISPLHF.

This clone turned up a few times. A junction boundary mismatches the germline segment, possibly from a read error. The CDR3 loop is CASSLGGGGDGYGYPF. CDR3 in DNA: TGTGCCAGCAGCCTAGGGGGAGGAGGGGATGGCTATGGCTACCCCTTC. The chain employs TRBV7-9 and TRBJ1-2; a weak D match, TRBD1 (6 bases). CDR1 is SEHNR, CDR2 FQNEAQ, per germline (reference sequence). This CDR3 is built from 16 residues.

The V gene is TRBV19, the J gene TRBJ2-1; D gene uncertain. Trimming removed 3 bases at V and 8 bases at J, with 17 bases between. This CDR3 is built from 15 residues. Germline lookup yields CDR1 LNHDA and CDR2 SQIVND (reference sequence). The CDR3 nucleotides read TGTGCCAGTAGTATGAGAACTCGCGGATATGATGAGCAGTTCTTC. It translates to CASSMRTRGYDEQFF. Full variable domain (rest looked up from reference TRBV19 and TRBJ2-1): DGGITQSPKYLFRKEGQNVTLSCEQNLNHDAMYWYRQDPGQGLRLIYYSQIVNDFQKGDIAEGYSVSREKKESFPLTVTSAQKNPTAFYLCASSMRTRGYDEQFFGPGTRLTVL.

This chain uses TRBV25-1 with TRBJ2-1; 7 nucleotides line up with TRBD1. From germline, CDR1 is MGHDK and CDR2 SYGVNS. The CDR3 sequence is 16 residues long. The J segment lost 7 bases and the V segment lost 4 bases, leaving 13 bases of the junction unmatched. The CDR3 region has the DNA TGTGCCAGCAGTGGCTCCTCCGGGACAGTGGGGAATGAGCAGTTCTTC. Translation: CASSGSSGTVGNEQFF.

The chain uses TRBV28 and TRBJ2-7; a weak D match, TRBD1 (6 bases). V was trimmed by 7 bases and J by 5 bases, leaving 21 bases between them. Germline V CDR1 and CDR2: MDHEN, SYDVKM. There are 15 residues in the CDR3. The CDR3 loop reads CASTYRAPLSNEQYF. The CDR3 DNA sequence: TGTGCCAGCACCTACAGGGCACCACTTTCTAACGAGCAGTACTTC.

The J gene is TRBJ1-6, the V gene TRBV19, with TRBD1 identical over 8 bases. J lost 3 bases, V lost 10 bases, and 2 bases had no gene match. The CDR3 consists of 13 residues. In germline, CDR1 is LNHDA, CDR2 SQIVND (reference sequence). This CDR3 reads CATGQGYNSPLHF. CDR3 in DNA: TGTGCCACCGGACAGGGCTATAATTCACCCCTCCACTTT.

The sample holds one count of this clone. The rearrangement uses TRBV27 and TRBJ2-7; TRBD1 is a possible D gene (6 bases). Germline V lookup: CDR1 MNHEY, CDR2 SMNVEV (reference sequence). CDR3 length: 12 amino acids. Trimming removed 3 bases from V and 6 bases from J, with 9 bases in between. CDR3 protein: CASSFRGGEQYF. The CDR3 coding sequence is TGTGCCAGCAGTTTCAGGGGTGGCGAGCAGTACTTC.

The chain's CDR3 is CASSFGQGGYNEQFF. The CDR3, as DNA: TGCGCCAGCAGCTTTGGCCAGGGTGGATACAATGAGCAGTTCTTC. The rearrangement joins TRBV5-1 to TRBJ2-1; TRBD1 might be the D (5 bases). The length of the CDR3 is 15 residues. CDR1 and CDR2 from the germline V gene are SGHRS and YFSETQ. Trimming removed 2 bases from V and 4 bases from J, with 13 bases in between.

The J gene is TRBJ1-3, the V gene TRBV2; the match to TRBD1 covers 7 bases. The CDR3 consists of 17 residues. V was clipped by 11 bases and J by 2 bases; unmatched bases: 18. The germline V gene has CDR1 SNHLY and CDR2 FYNNEI. The CDR3 sequence is CAGVDTTEGQAGNTIYF. The DNA of the CDR3 is TGTGCCGGCGTTGACACTACCGAAGGACAGGCTGGAAACACCATATATTTT. Full variable domain (rest looked up from reference TRBV2 and TRBJ1-3): EPEVTQTPSHQVTQMGQEVILRCVPISNHLYFYWYRQILGQKVEFLVSFYNNEISEKSEIFDDQFSVERPDGSNFTLKIRSTKLEDSAMYFCAGVDTTEGQAGNTIYFGEGSWLTVV.